These 28 T cell receptor beta chains came from one sample sequenced in a study of cytomegalovirus exposure and HLA in healthy donors. A multiplex PCR was run with 60 Vbeta primers and 13 Jbeta primers. Using immunoSEQ multiplex PCR, the repertoire was profiled, and TCRdb retains in-frame clones only, with some absent. In the table there are 100,000 to 150,000 clones, around 72% of which are singletons. Sequenced material: PBMCs. The receptors stem from a man aged 30 to 45 in good health and CMV-seronegative.

The chain carries TRBV5-8 and TRBJ2-5; TRBD1 aligns across 9 bases. The V gene's germline CDR1 is SGHTS and CDR2 YDEGEE. This CDR3 is 15 amino acids long. Trimming cost V 4 bases and J 5 bases; bases outside gene matches: 9. CDR3 sequence (DNA): TGTGCCAGCAGCCTTCGGGACAGGGATCGGGAGACCCAGTACTTC. Protein product: CASSLRDRDRETQYF.

The CDR3 DNA reads TGCGCCAGCATAAGGGACTCCAACACTGAAGCTTTCTTT. As protein: CASIRDSNTEAFF. The rearrangement links TRBV5-1 to TRBJ1-1; weak D call: TRBD1 (5 bases). CDR1 is SGHRS, CDR2 YFSETQ, per germline. V was clipped by 6 bases and J by 2 bases, with 11 bases between them. This CDR3 spans 13 amino acids.

The chain joins TRBV7-9 to TRBJ1-1, with 9 bases aligning to TRBD1. V gave up 5 bases and J gave up 10 bases; unmatched junction bases: 8. This CDR3 spans 13 amino acids. Germline assignment: CDR1 SEHNR and CDR2 FQNEAQ (reference sequence). The CDR3 sequence: CASSTITGGVAFF. The DNA of the CDR3 is TGTGCCAGCAGCACCATAACAGGGGGCGTAGCTTTCTTT.

J is TRBJ1-2 and V is TRBV19; 8 nucleotides line up with TRBD1. From germline, CDR1 is LNHDA and CDR2 SQIVND (reference sequence). The V and J ends lost 4 bases and 4 bases, in that order; junction bases with no gene match: 5. This CDR3 region has 14 residues. The CDR3 sequence: CASSTEGQVYGYTF. In nucleotides, the CDR3 is TGTGCCAGTAGTACAGAGGGACAGGTCTATGGCTACACCTTC.

V usage is TRBV6-5 and J usage is TRBJ2-7; possible D gene TRBD1, 5 bases. V lost 9 bases, J lost 4 bases, and 13 bases lay in between. Germline lookup yields CDR1 MNHEY and CDR2 SVGAGI. The CDR3 runs 12 residues. CDR3 in DNA: TGTGCCAGTAGACAGTCTACTTACGAGCAGTACTTC. Protein product: CASRQSTYEQYF.

This clone showed up just a few times. This sequence joins TRBV30 and TRBJ1-5; 7 positions match TRBD1. Per the germline V gene, CDR1 is GTSNPN and CDR2 is SVGIG (reference sequence). CDR3 length equals 13 residues. The V and J ends lost 3 bases and 8 bases, in that order; junction bases with no gene match: 7. The CDR3 nucleotides read TGTGCCTGGAGCCGACAGGGAGATAAGCCCCAGCATTTT. Its translation is CAWSRQGDKPQHF.

This clone was seen just once. The V call is TRBV2, the J call TRBJ1-1; 8 bases are a match to TRBD1. The junction had 4 bases not matched to a gene; V was cut back by 5 bases and J by 8 bases. Germline CDR1 reads SNHLY; CDR2 reads FYNNEI. This CDR3 has 12 amino acids. In DNA form, the CDR3 reads TGTGCCAGCAGTTCGGACAGGGCCGAAGCTTTCTTT. This encodes CASSSDRAEAFF.

The rearrangement joins TRBV7-9 to TRBJ2-5; 8 nucleotides match TRBD2. There are 15 residues in the CDR3. Germline lookup yields CDR1 SEHNR and CDR2 FQNEAQ (reference sequence). The junction had 7 bases not matched to a gene; V was cut back by 5 bases and J by 2 bases. CDR3 DNA sequence: TGTGCCAGCAGCCTCGGCGCTAGCGGGCAAGAGACCCAGTACTTC. It encodes CASSLGASGQETQYF. Complete variable domain (other parts from reference TRBV7-9 and TRBJ2-5): DTGVSQNPRHKITKRGQNVTFRCDPISEHNRLYWYRQTLGQGPEFLTYFQNEAQLEKSRLLSDRFSAERPKGSFSTLEIQRTEQGDSAMYLCASSLGASGQETQYFGPGTRLLVL.

The V and J genes are TRBV13 and TRBJ2-1; tentatively, D is TRBD2 (5 bases). Trimming removed 5 bases from V and 6 bases from J, with 14 bases in between. Per germline, CDR1 PRHDT and CDR2 FYEKMQ (reference sequence). The CDR3 totals 14 residues. This CDR3 is CASSPRGSANEQFF. The CDR3 nucleotides are TGTGCCAGCAGCCCCCGGGGTAGTGCCAATGAGCAGTTCTTC.

In its sample, this clone was seen a few times. This rearrangement joins TRBV30 to TRBJ1-1; TRBD1 is a possible D gene (6 bases). The V end lost 4 bases, the J end lost 1 base, and 13 bases lay between the germline ends. Germline V gives CDR1 GTSNPN, CDR2 SVGIG (reference sequence). CDR3 length: 14 residues. This chain's CDR3 is CAWMSGVRNTEAFF. The CDR3 DNA is TGTGCCTGGATGTCAGGGGTTCGGAACACTGAAGCTTTCTTT.

The genes are TRBV5-6 and TRBJ2-5; 9 nucleotides align to TRBD2. V shed 4 bases, J shed 1 base, and the junction held 8 bases outside the gene matches. Germline loops: CDR1 SGHDT, CDR2 YYEEEE. This CDR3 has 16 residues. CDR3 sequence reads: CASSGGLARRQETQYF. CDR3 DNA: TGTGCCAGCAGCGGCGGACTAGCGAGACGCCAAGAGACCCAGTACTTC.

The rearrangement links TRBV2 to TRBJ2-3, with 8 bases matching TRBD2. V gave up 8 bases and J gave up 3 bases; unmatched junction bases: 10. Germline CDR1 is SNHLY and CDR2 is FYNNEI. This CDR3 comprises 15 residues. In DNA form, the CDR3 reads TGTGCCAGCGTGGCACGGGGGGGGAAAACAGATACGCAGTATTTT. Amino acids: CASVARGGKTDTQYF.

The CDR3 loop reads CAISDRGTDTQYF. The DNA of the CDR3 is TGTGCCATCAGTGATCGGGGCACAGATACGCAGTATTTT. This chain connects TRBV10-3 to TRBJ2-3; D gene ambiguous. This CDR3 contains 13 residues. Germline loops: CDR1 ENHRY, CDR2 SYGVKD. Trimming took off 3 bases at V and 1 base at J, with 5 bases between the two ends.

The chain employs TRBV2 and TRBJ2-2; 11 bases agree with TRBD2. Germline values: CDR1 SNHLY, CDR2 FYNNEI. CDR3 length: 15 residues. V dropped 6 bases and J dropped 6; count of bases not matched to a gene: 6. For the CDR3, the DNA is TGTGCCAGCAGCGCGACTAGCGGGGTATCCGGGGAGCTGTTTTTT. It translates to CASSATSGVSGELFF.

The chain uses TRBV7-9 and TRBJ1-4; the D is unclear. The germline gives CDR1 SEHNR, CDR2 FQNEAQ (reference sequence). V gave up 2 bases and J gave up 8 bases, with 6 bases separating them. The CDR3 length is 12 residues. CDR3 coding DNA: TGTGCCAGCAGCTTAATAACAGAAAAACTGTTTTTT. It encodes CASSLITEKLFF.

The chain is built from TRBV7-3 and TRBJ2-3, with a possible D match to TRBD2 (6 bases). V lost 0 bases and J 0 bases, leaving 10 bases between the germline ends. The CDR3 contains 16 residues. CDR1 is SGHTA, CDR2 FQGTGA, per germline. CDR3 amino acids: CASSLTGLGSTDTQYF. Written as DNA, the CDR3 is TGTGCCAGCAGCTTAACGGGACTCGGAAGCACAGATACGCAGTATTTT.

The rearrangement uses TRBV5-1 and TRBJ2-3; tentative D call: TRBD1 (6 bases). Germline V gives CDR1 SGHRS, CDR2 YFSETQ. Trimming shortened V by 0 bases and J by 5 bases, and 7 bases separated the two germline ends. This CDR3 comprises 13 residues. In DNA, the CDR3 is TGCGCCAGCAGCTTGGAACAGGGAGATACGCAGTATTTT. It is translated as CASSLEQGDTQYF.

A word on this clone: Other DNA sequences in this sample translate to the same CDR3. The V gene is TRBV5-1, the J gene TRBJ1-4; 7 bases agree with TRBD1. V lost 0 bases, J lost 7 bases, and 3 bases stayed unmatched. CDR1 is SGHRS, CDR2 YFSETQ, per germline. The CDR3 is made up of 14 amino acids. The CDR3 DNA is TGCGCCAGCAGCTTGGACAGGGGTGGTGAAAAACTGTTTTTT. Translation gives CASSLDRGGEKLFF.

This clone was counted a few times. The V and J genes are TRBV2 and TRBJ2-3; no firm D call. In germline, CDR1 is SNHLY, CDR2 FYNNEI. With 4 bases removed from V and 3 bases from J, the gap between germline ends came to 5 bases. The CDR3 runs to 12 residues. The CDR3 region has the DNA TGTGCCAGCAGTGCCGGGACAGATACGCAGTATTTT. This sequence encodes CASSAGTDTQYF.

This clone was recorded a few times. V usage is TRBV5-4 and J usage is TRBJ1-1; no clear D gene. The CDR3 covers 13 residues. The V and J ends lost 0 bases and 1 base respectively, with 4 bases between them. CDR1 and CDR2 (germline): SGHNT, YYREEE (reference sequence). Here the CDR3 DNA reads TGTGCCAGCAGCTTGGAGCCGAACACTGAAGCTTTCTTT. It specifies CASSLEPNTEAFF.

This clone was observed a handful of times. Its ends do not fully match the called genes, so a read error is possible. The V and J genes are TRBV7-9 and TRBJ1-5; D perhaps matches TRBD1 (6 bases). Germline V gene lookup returns CDR1 SEHNR and CDR2 FQNEAQ (reference sequence). The CDR3 contains 17 residues. The CDR3 nucleotides are TGTTCCAGCAGCTCCGACCGGTGGGGGGGCGGCAATCAGCCCCAGCATTTT. Amino acid sequence: CSSSSDRWGGGNQPQHF.

The rearrangement links TRBV19 to TRBJ1-2, with 8 bases identical to TRBD1. The germline V gene encodes CDR1 LNHDA and CDR2 SQIVND (reference sequence). The CDR3 extends over 15 amino acids. With V trimmed by 5 bases and J by 0 bases, 5 bases remained unmatched. CDR3 protein: CASSLRDRTNYGYTF. As DNA, the CDR3 is TGTGCCAGTAGTCTTAGGGACAGGACTAACTATGGCTACACCTTC.

A single count supports this clone. V gene TRBV28 combines with J gene TRBJ2-7; 9 bases fit TRBD1. J gave up 1 base and V 3 bases, and 7 bases lay outside the gene matches. This CDR3 is 16 amino acids long. Germline V gene lookup returns CDR1 MDHEN and CDR2 SYDVKM. Here the CDR3 reads CASSFYGTGTSYEQYF. For the CDR3, the DNA is TGTGCCAGCAGTTTCTATGGGACAGGGACTTCCTACGAGCAGTACTTC.

V gene TRBV10-3 combines with J gene TRBJ2-1; TRBD2 matches 11 bases. V lost 11 bases, J lost 5 bases, and 5 bases stayed unmatched. The length of the CDR3 is 13 residues. Germline values: CDR1 ENHRY, CDR2 SYGVKD. This CDR3 is CAATSGANNEQFF. The CDR3 DNA sequence: TGTGCCGCGACTAGCGGGGCCAACAATGAGCAGTTCTTC.

This chain joins TRBV4-3 and TRBJ2-2; D possibly corresponds to TRBD1 (6 bases). CDR1 is LGHNA, CDR2 YSLEER, per germline. The CDR3 consists of 15 residues. Trimming removed 3 bases from V and 9 bases from J, with 17 bases in between. The CDR3: CASSQGSGASWELFF. In DNA, the CDR3 is TGCGCCAGCAGCCAGGGCTCAGGGGCGTCATGGGAGCTGTTTTTT.

This clone has just one count. V and J are TRBV7-6 and TRBJ1-6, with D perhaps matching TRBD1 (6 bases). The CDR3 loop spans 18 amino acids. The V gene's germline CDR1 is SGHVS and CDR2 FNYEAQ. Trimming took off 0 bases at V and 0 bases at J, with 12 bases between the two ends. CDR3 sequence reads: CASSLATGPSSYNSPLHF. CDR3 DNA: TGTGCCAGCAGCTTAGCGACAGGACCGAGCTCCTATAATTCACCCCTCCACTTT.

The V call is TRBV9, the J call TRBJ2-3; TRBD1 might be the D (6 bases). Germline values: CDR1 SGDLS, CDR2 YYNGEE. CDR3 size: 15 residues. Trimming took off 4 bases at V and 5 bases at J, with 17 bases between the two ends. The CDR3 loop reads CASSPERGRGDTQYF. The DNA for the CDR3 is TGTGCCAGCAGCCCCGAGAGGGGGAGAGGAGATACGCAGTATTTT.

The CDR3 DNA sequence: TGTGCCAGCAGCCTCGCCGCGTTATCACCCCTCCACTTT. The encoded protein is CASSLAALSPLHF. This chain connects TRBV27 to TRBJ1-6; no reliable D call. Germline V gives CDR1 MNHEY, CDR2 SMNVEV (reference sequence). The CDR3 covers 13 residues. With 6 bases removed from V and 10 bases from J, the gap between germline ends came to 13 bases.